These T cell receptor beta chains were read from a single sample in a study of blood T cells in healthy people across ages. A single record per CDR3 protein comes from TCRdb applying MiXCR to the 5' RACE reads. The data hold approximately 800,000 distinct CDR3 sequences, with 56% observed a single time. Sequencing was done on a sample of blood. The source of these receptors is a man aged 35 to 55 in good health. The CDR3 runs from the conserved cysteine through the conserved F or W. D genes are given only for firm matches. Clone size is given for some rows only: seen once, a few or many times, or a class if the clone is expanded.

j_call | d_call | v_call | clone_size | cdr3_aa | cdr3_nt
TRBJ1-2 | - | TRBV15 | - | CATSWDGNYGYTF | TGTGCCACCAGTTGGGACGGAAACTATGGCTACACCTTC
TRBJ2-1 | - | TRBV28 | - | CASSLRDSPYNEQFF | TGTGCCAGCAGTTTGCGGGACAGTCCCTACAATGAGCAGTTCTTC
TRBJ2-3 | TRBD1 | TRBV20-1 | - | CGAPRDSYTDTQYF | TGCGGTGCTCCCCGGGACAGCTACACAGATACGCAGTATTTT
TRBJ1-2 | TRBD1 | TRBV3-1 | - | CASSARDRASYGYTF | TGTGCCAGCAGCGCCCGGGACAGGGCTTCCTATGGCTACACCTTC
TRBJ1-6 | - | TRBV9 | - | CASSVDQDSDDSPLHF | TGTGCCAGCAGCGTAGACCAGGACTCGGACGATTCACCCCTCCACTTT
TRBJ2-1 | TRBD1 | TRBV5-6 | - | CASSLVGQGQANEQFF | TGTGCCAGCAGCTTGGTGGGACAGGGTCAGGCAAATGAGCAGTTCTTC
TRBJ1-2 | - | TRBV4-1 | few | CASSQEYGVDGYTF | TGCGCCAGCAGCCAAGAGTATGGGGTGGATGGCTACACCTTC
TRBJ2-5 | - | TRBV29-1 | - | CSVEDLGNPTFQETQYF | TGCAGCGTTGAAGATCTGGGCAACCCGACATTCCAAGAGACCCAGTACTTC
TRBJ1-5 | - | TRBV20-1 | - | CSAPTDYSNQPQHF | TGCAGTGCCCCGACGGATTATAGCAATCAGCCCCAGCATTTT
TRBJ2-3 | - | TRBV28 | - | CASSSQSPSTDTQYF | TGTGCCAGCAGCAGTCAGAGCCCTAGCACAGATACGCAGTATTTT
TRBJ2-5 | - | TRBV27 | once | CASSPVDSQETQYF | TGTGCCAGCAGTCCCGTAGACAGCCAAGAGACCCAGTACTTC
TRBJ2-5 | - | TRBV20-1 | few | CSARDVAGPQETQYF | TGCAGTGCTAGAGATGTGGCGGGACCTCAAGAGACCCAGTACTTC
TRBJ2-1 | TRBD2 | TRBV28 | - | CASPKGTSPSDEQFF | TGTGCCAGCCCAAAAGGGACTAGCCCCTCGGATGAGCAGTTCTTC
TRBJ1-6 | - | TRBV28 | once | CASRFPGVWDSPLHF | TGTGCCAGCAGGTTCCCCGGGGTGTGGGATTCACCCCTCCACTTT
TRBJ1-1 | - | TRBV3-1 | once | CASSEAARGGDTEAFF | TGTGCCAGCAGTGAAGCCGCCCGGGGCGGGGATACTGAAGCTTTCTTT
TRBJ2-1 | - | TRBV29-1 | - | CSVGPLAEGDYNEQFF | TGCAGCGTTGGCCCTTTAGCGGAGGGGGACTACAATGAGCAGTTCTTC
TRBJ2-3 | TRBD1 | TRBV27 | - | CASSSDRGTQYF | TGTGCCAGCAGTTCGGACAGGGGTACGCAGTATTTT
TRBJ2-1 | TRBD2 | TRBV20-1 | once | CSARAGPSGYNEQFF | TGCAGTGCTAGAGCTGGGCCTAGCGGTTACAATGAGCAGTTCTTC
TRBJ2-5 | - | TRBV7-9 | - | CASRPPEGIAKETQYF | TGTGCCAGCAGACCCCCCGAGGGAATTGCCAAAGAGACCCAGTACTTC
TRBJ2-1 | - | TRBV29-1 | - | CSVSTEGRLLSYNEQFF | TGCAGCGTTTCGACTGAGGGACGGCTTTTATCCTACAATGAGCAGTTCTTC
TRBJ2-5 | - | TRBV6-2/TRBV6-3 | - | CASSPLLAPEGTQYF | TGTGCCAGCAGTCCCTTACTAGCTCCAGAGGGGACCCAGTACTTC
TRBJ2-7 | TRBD1 | TRBV27 | few | CASSSWTGGSTYEQYF | TGTGCCAGCAGTTCGTGGACAGGGGGCTCTACCTACGAGCAGTACTTC
TRBJ2-7 | - | TRBV7-9 | once | CASSYIDSPDGGEQYF | TGTGCCAGCAGCTATATCGATAGTCCCGACGGGGGCGAGCAGTACTTC
TRBJ2-3 | - | TRBV4-1 | - | CASSPPPGLASTDTQYF | TGCGCCAGCAGCCCGCCCCCCGGGTTGGCATCGACAGATACGCAGTATTTT
TRBJ2-7 | - | TRBV6-5 | - | CASSYTGTTYEQYF | TGTGCCAGCAGTTACACCGGGACCACCTACGAGCAGTACTTC
TRBJ2-2 | - | TRBV7-3 | - | CASSSKAVNTGELFF | TGTGCCAGCAGTTCAAAAGCGGTGAACACCGGGGAGCTGTTTTTT
TRBJ2-3 | TRBD2 | TRBV4-1 | - | CASRPSSAGGPDTQYF | TGCGCCAGCCGCCCTTCTTCAGCGGGGGGGCCTGATACGCAGTATTTT
TRBJ2-7 | - | TRBV28 | - | CASSEVSYEQYF | TGTGCCAGCAGTGAGGTGTCCTACGAGCAGTACTTC
TRBJ1-6 | TRBD1 | TRBV6-5 | - | CASSPGQGVSPPHF | TGTGCCAGCAGTCCTGGACAGGGGGTATCACCCCCCCACTTT
TRBJ2-1 | - | TRBV28 | - | CASSFYGNEQFF | TGTGCCAGCAGTTTCTATGGCAATGAGCAGTTCTTC
TRBJ1-4 | - | TRBV7-2 | - | CASKAGLTNEKLFF | TGTGCCAGTAAGGCGGGGTTAACTAATGAAAAACTGTTTTTT
TRBJ1-5 | - | TRBV15 | once | CATSREVGTTQHF | TGTGCCACCAGCAGAGAAGTAGGGACAACCCAGCATTTT
TRBJ2-7 | - | TRBV12-3/TRBV12-4 | - | CASSLNAGEQYF | TGTGCCAGCAGTTTAAACGCTGGGGAGCAGTACTTC
TRBJ2-1 | - | TRBV29-1 | - | CSVDLGTRGQFF | TGCAGCGTTGATCTGGGCACCAGGGGGCAGTTCTTC
TRBJ1-1 | - | TRBV30 | - | CAWNGQLNTEAFF | TGTGCCTGGAACGGACAGTTGAACACTGAAGCTTTCTTT
TRBJ2-7 | - | TRBV4-2 | - | CASSAGTGDTYEQYF | TGTGCCAGCAGCGCTGGGACCGGGGATACCTACGAGCAGTACTTC
TRBJ1-2 | - | TRBV6-2/TRBV6-3 | - | CASSDRTVNGYTF | TGTGCCAGCAGTGACCGGACCGTGAATGGCTACACCTTC
TRBJ2-1 | - | TRBV11-2 | - | CASSLVGGRNEQFF | TGTGCCAGCAGCTTAGTGGGCGGACGGAATGAGCAGTTCTTC
TRBJ2-2 | - | TRBV7-9 | - | CASSSSGLTGELFF | TGTGCCAGCAGCTCCTCGGGGCTAACCGGGGAGCTGTTTTTT
TRBJ2-7 | - | TRBV6-2/TRBV6-3 | - | CATLTGTEAYEQYF | TGTGCCACCCTAACCGGGACCGAAGCCTACGAGCAGTACTTC
TRBJ2-7 | - | TRBV28 | once | CASSSSTPYEQYF | TGTGCCAGCAGTTCCAGTACCCCTTACGAGCAGTACTTC
TRBJ1-2 | TRBD1 | TRBV13 | - | CASSSTGVDYGYTF | TGTGCCAGCAGCTCAACAGGGGTGGACTATGGCTACACCTTC
TRBJ2-5 | TRBD2 | TRBV5-1 | - | CASSLATREERRYF | TGCGCCAGCAGCTTGGCAACACGGGAGGAGAGACGGTACTTC
TRBJ1-1 | TRBD1 | TRBV7-9 | - | CASSLGTDREAFF | TGTGCCAGCAGTCTAGGGACGGACAGGGAAGCTTTCTTT
TRBJ1-1 | TRBD1 | TRBV14 | - | CASSQARGWDTEAFF | TGTGCCAGCAGCCAGGCCAGGGGGTGGGACACTGAAGCTTTCTTT
TRBJ2-7 | TRBD1 | TRBV28 | few | CASRSTGETYEQYF | TGTGCCAGCAGATCGACAGGGGAGACCTACGAGCAGTACTTC
TRBJ2-7 | TRBD2 | TRBV12-3/TRBV12-4 | - | CASSLSSGLAAYEQYF | TGTGCCAGCAGTTTATCATCCGGACTAGCGGCATACGAGCAGTACTTC
TRBJ2-6 | - | TRBV7-2 | - | CASRSGAPGANVLTF | TGTGCCAGCAGATCGGGGGCGCCTGGGGCCAACGTCCTGACTTTC
TRBJ2-7 | - | TRBV24-1 | - | CATSDFSPYNEQYF | TGTGCCACCAGTGATTTCTCGCCGTACAATGAGCAGTACTTC
TRBJ2-1 | - | TRBV29-1 | - | CSVEETSDEQFF | TGCAGCGTTGAAGAGACCTCGGATGAGCAGTTCTTC
TRBJ2-3 | - | TRBV7-2 | few | CASSRSRATRRTDTQYF | TGTGCCAGCAGCCGCTCCCGGGCGACTAGACGCACAGATACGCAGTATTTT
TRBJ2-4 | - | TRBV7-3 | - | CASSPSDRDSRNIQYF | TGTGCCAGCAGCCCGTCTGACCGGGACTCTAGAAACATTCAGTACTTC